This is a list of T cell receptor beta chains from one sample in a study of CD8 T cells in Susac syndrome. TCRdb fed the immunoSEQ multiplex PCR reads into MiXCR, producing one record per CDR3 protein. The table lists under 550,000 distinct CDR3 sequences, more than 70% of them singletons. Sequenced: CD8+ T cells from PBMCs. The receptors here all came from a human donor with multiple sclerosis. Both conserved end residues are part of each CDR3. Fields, in order: clone size, V gene, J gene, CDR3 protein. The size of a clone is reported for some rows only, either as once, few or many, or as a class for expanded clones.

abundance: -
v_gene: TRBV2
j_gene: TRBJ2-7
CDR3aa: CASSEGLAEALGEQYF

abundance: -
v_gene: TRBV30
j_gene: TRBJ1-1
CDR3aa: CAWSLDANTEAFF

abundance: -
v_gene: TRBV2
j_gene: TRBJ2-2
CDR3aa: CASSDPQRATGELFF

abundance: -
v_gene: TRBV28
j_gene: TRBJ2-3
CDR3aa: CASGRTFTDTQYF

abundance: -
v_gene: TRBV3-1
j_gene: TRBJ2-3
CDR3aa: CASSQDTAVSTDTQYF

abundance: -
v_gene: TRBV29-1
j_gene: TRBJ2-3
CDR3aa: CSVVGLHHTDTQYF

abundance: few
v_gene: TRBV5-4
j_gene: TRBJ2-7
CDR3aa: CASSVGLAGASYEQYF

abundance: -
v_gene: TRBV4-1
j_gene: TRBJ2-5
CDR3aa: CASSQVRGQETQYF

abundance: few
v_gene: TRBV2
j_gene: TRBJ2-3
CDR3aa: CASRPHLAGESDTQYF

abundance: -
v_gene: TRBV3-1
j_gene: TRBJ1-5
CDR3aa: CASSQEGSSHNQPQHF

abundance: -
v_gene: TRBV20-1
j_gene: TRBJ2-1
CDR3aa: CSASVSGMLGSSYNEQFF

abundance: -
v_gene: TRBV30
j_gene: TRBJ2-7
CDR3aa: CALRPYGHEQYF

abundance: -
v_gene: TRBV20-1
j_gene: TRBJ2-3
CDR3aa: CSARILEDTQYF

abundance: -
v_gene: TRBV24-1
j_gene: TRBJ2-1
CDR3aa: CATSDLGRVGEDEQFF

abundance: -
v_gene: TRBV29-1
j_gene: TRBJ1-2
CDR3aa: CSVPPSDGYTF

abundance: -
v_gene: TRBV5-1
j_gene: TRBJ1-1
CDR3aa: CASSSDPPPNTEAFF

abundance: -
v_gene: TRBV19
j_gene: TRBJ2-7
CDR3aa: CASSGQGGYEQYF

abundance: -
v_gene: TRBV4-1
j_gene: TRBJ2-3
CDR3aa: CASSQGLLLQGASTDTQYF

abundance: few
v_gene: TRBV6-1
j_gene: TRBJ1-1
CDR3aa: CAAFAVGYTEAFF

abundance: -
v_gene: TRBV7-9
j_gene: TRBJ2-3
CDR3aa: CASSLTSGPTDTQYF

abundance: -
v_gene: TRBV3-1
j_gene: TRBJ1-2
CDR3aa: CASSQGRYYGYTF

abundance: -
v_gene: TRBV3-1
j_gene: TRBJ1-1
CDR3aa: CASSQERVTEAFF

abundance: -
v_gene: TRBV5-1
j_gene: TRBJ2-3
CDR3aa: CASSLGEGPDTQYF

abundance: -
v_gene: TRBV20-1
j_gene: TRBJ2-7
CDR3aa: CSAGPHSYEQYF

abundance: -
v_gene: TRBV5-6
j_gene: TRBJ2-5
CDR3aa: CASSFTGQETQYF

abundance: -
v_gene: TRBV5-4
j_gene: TRBJ2-5
CDR3aa: CASSPDKETQYF

abundance: few
v_gene: TRBV19
j_gene: TRBJ2-1
CDR3aa: CASSISGNSYNEQFF

abundance: -
v_gene: TRBV19
j_gene: TRBJ1-1
CDR3aa: CASSIRTMNTEAFF

abundance: -
v_gene: TRBV5-6
j_gene: TRBJ2-7
CDR3aa: CASRFAGSYEQYF

abundance: -
v_gene: TRBV29-1
j_gene: TRBJ1-1
CDR3aa: CSVLDREGTEAFF

abundance: -
v_gene: TRBV27
j_gene: TRBJ2-1
CDR3aa: CASSFLREELDQFF